One and the same sample provided the 24 T cell receptor beta chains below, sequenced in a study of T cells in women clearing cervical HPV infection. The method was immunoSEQ multiplex PCR; TCRdb's version includes in-frame clones alone and lacks a portion of them. The listing contains about 25,000 clones. The specimen was blood buffy coat. The source is a woman between 18 and 70 years old with a cervical HPV16 infection that either progressed to CIN3+ or cleared (not recorded which).

Comment on this clone: The sequence runs out 3 residues before the end of the CDR3; the remainder is reconstructed from the germline J gene. This chain joins TRBV7-2 and TRBJ1-5; D may be TRBD1 (5 bases). CDR3 length equals 14 residues. Germline V lookup: CDR1 SGHTA, CDR2 FQGNSA. V was trimmed by 2 bases and J by 3 bases, leaving 8 bases between them. This CDR3 is CASSLKGINQPQHF. The sequenced part of the CDR3 DNA is TGTGCCAGCAGCTTAAAGGGGATCAATCAGCCC.

Notes on this clone: With the read ending 3 residues before the CDR3 end, the germline J gene is used to fill in that end. The chain joins TRBV7-2 to TRBJ1-2; 7 bases map to TRBD1. Losses at the gene ends were 2 bases for V and 2 bases for J; bases not matched to a gene: 5. This CDR3 spans 15 amino acids. Germline CDR1 is SGHTA and CDR2 is FQGNSA. The CDR3 loop is CASSLTWTGNYGYTF. The part of the CDR3 DNA that was read is TGTGCCAGCAGCTTAACCTGGACAGGAAACTATGGC.

Details on this clone: The CDR3 extends 3 residues past the end of the read, so its final part is completed from the germline J gene. The rearrangement uses TRBV5-1 and TRBJ2-1; D unresolved. V was clipped by 0 bases and J by 4 bases, with 5 bases between them. Germline loops: CDR1 SGHRS, CDR2 YFSETQ. The CDR3 has 13 residues. This CDR3 reads CASSLGTYNEQFF. The sequenced CDR3 bases are TGCGCCAGCAGCTTGGGCACTTACAATGAG.

Regarding this clone: One end of the junction fails to match germline, which may point to a read error. The CDR3 goes on 3 residues after the read ends, and that part is filled in from the germline J gene. The V call is TRBV20-1, the J call TRBJ2-3; 8 nucleotides agree with TRBD1. Germline V gene data show CDR1 as DFQATT and CDR2 as SNEGSKA (reference sequence). The CDR3 has 13 residues. This CDR3 reads CSAGDRGQETQYF. Partial CDR3 DNA: TGCAGTGCTGGAGACAGGGGCCAAGAGACG.

Remarks on this clone: The CDR3 end falls 3 residues outside the read, so it is completed with the germline J gene. The chain links TRBV7-8 to TRBJ1-4, with TRBD1 matching over 9 bases. This CDR3 comprises 16 residues. V was pared by 1 base and J by 10 bases, with 10 bases of the junction left unmatched. The V gene's germline CDR1 is SGHVS and CDR2 FQNEAQ. The CDR3 spells CASSLVFGTGRGKLFF. The DNA read from the CDR3 is TGTGCCAGCAGCTTAGTCTTTGGGACAGGGAGGGGAAAA.

CDR3 DNA (partial): TGCGCCAGCAGCCCCTCCAATCCTACCAAATATGGC. Protein: CASSPSNPTKYG. In full, the CDR3 is CASSPSNPTKYGYTF. The chain combines TRBV4-1 with TRBJ1-2; D not resolved. Coverage ceases 3 residues before the CDR3 finishes, and the germline J gene fills in the end. The CDR3 has 15 residues. Germline lookup yields CDR1 MGHRA and CDR2 YSYEKL. V dropped 4 bases and J dropped 5 bases, with 17 bases sitting between them.

CDR3 bases read: TGTGCCAGCAGCCCTCCGTGGCTTAACTATGGT. The encoded protein is CASSPPWLNYG. The complete CDR3 protein is CASSPPWLNYGQYF. This rearrangement joins TRBV7-9 to TRBJ2-4; D gene ambiguous. The read gets to within 3 residues of the CDR3 end, and the germline J gene fills in the rest. The germline CDR1 and CDR2 sequences are SEHNR and FQNEAQ (reference sequence). This CDR3 has 14 residues.

As to this clone: The sequenced fragment ends 3 residues before the CDR3 boundary, so the rest is inferred from the germline J gene. The chain links TRBV7-3 to TRBJ1-1; D is undetermined. With 4 bases removed from V and 1 base from J, the gap between germline ends came to 7 bases. The CDR3 runs 13 residues. Germline V gene data show CDR1 as SGHTA and CDR2 as FQGTGA. CDR3 in amino acids: CASSSTSNTEAFF. The sequenced CDR3 bases are TGTGCCAGCAGCTCGACATCGAACACTGAA.

With regard to this clone: The read gets to within 3 residues of the CDR3 end, and the germline J gene fills in the rest. V is TRBV12-3 or TRBV12-4 and J is TRBJ2-5; 12 positions agree with TRBD2. The CDR3 is made up of 14 amino acids. Trimming took 6 bases from V and 4 from J; bases not matched to a gene: 3. The CDR3 here is CASSPSGGGETQYF. The CDR3 bases that were read are TGTGCCAGCAGCCCTAGCGGGGGGGGAGAGACC.

Notes on this clone: The CDR3 end is not reached by the read, which stops 3 residues before it; the germline J gene fills it in. J is TRBJ2-5 and V is TRBV7-9; D gene uncertain. The V gene's germline CDR1 is SEHNR and CDR2 FQNEAQ (reference sequence). There are 14 residues in the CDR3. V lost 1 base and J lost 5, with 11 bases in between. This chain's CDR3 is CASSLGAGSETQYF. CDR3 bases read: TGTGCCAGCAGCTTAGGAGCAGGTTCTGAGACC.

This clone shows up as medium-sized by frequency. The read gets to within 3 residues of the CDR3 end, and the germline J gene fills in the rest. V is TRBV19 and J is TRBJ2-3; D not resolved. Trimming cost V 4 bases and J 0 bases, with 8 bases left between them. CDR3 length: 14 residues. Germline V lookup: CDR1 LNHDA, CDR2 SQIVND (reference sequence). CDR3 protein: CASSTVSSTDTQYF. The CDR3 DNA, read in part, is TGTGCCAGTAGTACAGTGTCTAGCACAGATACG.

As to this clone: The read is 3 residues too short to cover the CDR3 end, so that end is filled in from the germline J gene. J is TRBJ1-2 and V is TRBV7-2; 7 bases match TRBD1. In germline, CDR1 is SGHTA, CDR2 FQGNSA. This CDR3 is built from 11 residues. CDR3 DNA, as far as it was read: TGTGCCAGCAGCCCCCAGGGGGAC. Translated, it gives CASSPQGD. The whole CDR3 sequence is CASSPQGDYTF.

Details on this clone: Coverage ceases 3 residues before the CDR3 finishes, and the germline J gene fills in the end. V is TRBV2 and J is TRBJ2-3; no definite D call. Trimming shortened V by 10 bases and J by 2 bases, and 7 bases separated the two germline ends. The CDR3 sequence is 11 residues long. Germline V gene data show CDR1 as SNHLY and CDR2 as FYNNEI. The CDR3 region is CATKYTDTQYF. CDR3 DNA, as far as it was read: TGTGCCACTAAATACACAGATACG.

To note about this clone: Read data end 3 residues before the CDR3 end; the end is taken from the germline J gene. The chain carries TRBV6-4 and TRBJ2-2; perhaps TRBD1 as D (5 bases). The CDR3 runs to 13 residues. Germline loops: CDR1 MRHNA, CDR2 SNTAGT. The sequenced CDR3 bases are TGTGCCAGCAGTGAGGAATGGGGCTCACCG. This gives the protein CASSEEWGSP. The whole CDR3 sequence is CASSEEWGSPLFF.

The CDR3 spells CASSPGTRSDTQYF. The sequenced CDR3 bases are TGTGCCAGCAGCCCCGGGACTAGGTCAGATACG. The chain is built from TRBV5-8 and TRBJ2-3, with 8 bases lining up with TRBD2. The read halts 3 residues ahead of the CDR3 end, with the missing end drawn from the germline J gene. The CDR3 extends over 14 amino acids. Germline V gene lookup returns CDR1 SGHTS and CDR2 YDEGEE. Trimming at V came to 4 bases and at J to 4 bases, leaving 5 bases not matched to a gene.

Worth noting for this clone: The CDR3 goes on 3 residues after the read ends, and that part is filled in from the germline J gene. This sequence joins TRBV20-1 and TRBJ1-2, with a weak D call TRBD1 (5 bases). The CDR3 contains 13 residues. Germline V gene data show CDR1 as DFQATT and CDR2 as SNEGSKA (reference sequence). CDR3 DNA, as far as it was read: TGCAGTGCTACGACCAGGGTTTCGTTAGGC. The encoded protein is CSATTRVSLG. The complete CDR3 protein is CSATTRVSLGYTF.

This clone registers medium-sized by frequency. Read data end 3 residues before the CDR3 end; the end is taken from the germline J gene. The gene calls are TRBV7-2 and TRBJ2-5; D not resolved. Per germline, CDR1 SGHTA and CDR2 FQGNSA. V was pared by 2 bases and J by 0 bases, with 4 bases between. CDR3 length: 13 residues. The CDR3 DNA, read in part, is TGTGCCAGCAGCTTACCCAACCAAGAGACC. It yields the protein CASSLPNQET. The CDR3, in full, reads CASSLPNQETQYF.

Remarks on this clone: One junction end disagrees with the germline gene, perhaps due to a read error. CDR3 bases read: TGCGCCAGCAGCCTCACGGGACAGGCGCCCCTAGGCTATGGC. This translates into CASSLTGQAPLGYG. The full CDR3 sequence reads CASSLTGQAPLGYGYTF. The chain combines TRBV4-2 with TRBJ1-2, with TRBD1 identical over 8 bases. The read terminates 3 residues ahead of where the CDR3 ends, so the germline J gene completes it. CDR1 is LGHNA and CDR2 is YNFKEQ in the germline V gene. The CDR3 is 17 residues long.

Points on this clone: The read ends 3 residues shy of where the CDR3 ends; the end is completed using the germline J gene. The chain recombines TRBV5-1 with TRBJ2-7, with 7 bases that match TRBD1. The V segment lost 0 bases and the J segment 0 bases; nucleotides outside the gene matches: 3. CDR1 is SGHRS and CDR2 is YFSETQ in the germline V gene. This CDR3 has 15 amino acids. The CDR3 loop reads CASSLGGGNSYEQYF. The sequenced CDR3 bases are TGCGCCAGCAGCTTGGGAGGGGGCAACTCCTACGAG.

Turning to this clone: The read ends 3 residues before the CDR3 terminus; that terminus is restored from the germline J gene. This chain links TRBV20-1 with TRBJ2-6; D is unresolved. Looked up from germline, CDR1 is DFQATT and CDR2 is SNEGSKA (reference sequence). This CDR3 spans 12 amino acids. V was cut by 6 bases and J by 0 bases, with 3 bases left in between. The sequenced CDR3 bases are TGCAGTGCCAGCTCTGGGGCCAACGTC. It encodes CSASSGANV. The full CDR3 protein is CSASSGANVLTF.

As to this clone: The CDR3 is cut off 3 residues early in the read; its end comes from the germline J gene. The rearrangement links TRBV19 to TRBJ1-2; a weak D match, TRBD1 (5 bases). The CDR3 runs to 19 residues. Germline V CDR1 and CDR2: LNHDA, SQIVND (reference sequence). The part of the CDR3 DNA that was read is TGTGCCAGTAGTATCTCCCACGATGGGGCAGGTATCTTCCCAGATAGG. As protein: CASSISHDGAGIFPDR. The entire CDR3 is CASSISHDGAGIFPDRYTF.

Comments on this clone: From the germline J gene comes the end of the CDR3, since the read stops 3 residues before it. The chain recombines TRBV18 with TRBJ2-7; 8 bases are a match to TRBD1. V gave up 3 bases and J gave up 1 base; unmatched junction bases: 5. CDR1 and CDR2 from the germline V gene are KGHSH and LQKENI. CDR3 length: 15 amino acids. CDR3 protein: CASSPGQGTSYEQYF. The CDR3 DNA, read in part, is TGTGCCAGCTCACCCGGACAGGGAACTTCCTACGAG.

The CDR3 here is CASSSLAGGPNEQFF. The covered CDR3 bases are TGTGCCAGCAGCTCCCTAGCGGGGGGACCCAATGAG. V and J are TRBV7-3 and TRBJ2-1, with 11 nucleotides matching TRBD2. From the germline J gene comes the end of the CDR3, since the read stops 3 residues before it. V dropped 4 bases and J dropped 6; count of bases not matched to a gene: 5. This CDR3 is 15 amino acids long. Looked up from germline, CDR1 is SGHTA and CDR2 is FQGTGA.

CDR3 bases read: TGTGCCAGCACGCGGGACAGCTCAACTAATGAAAAA. Translating gives CASTRDSSTNEK. The entire CDR3 protein reads CASTRDSSTNEKLFF. The chain couples TRBV2 to TRBJ1-4; 7 bases match TRBD1. Read data end 3 residues before the CDR3 end; the end is taken from the germline J gene. The CDR3 loop spans 15 amino acids. Germline V CDR1 and CDR2: SNHLY, FYNNEI. J was trimmed by 0 bases and V by 7 bases; bases with no gene match: 5. Full variable domain (remainder filled in from reference TRBV2 and TRBJ1-4): EPEVTQTPSHQVTQMGQEVILRCVPISNHLYFYWYRQILGQKVEFLVSFYNNEISEKSEIFDDQFSVERPDGSNFTLKIRSTKLEDSAMYFCASTRDSSTNEKLFFGSGTQLSVL.